This TCR beta chain was found in a study of T cell responses to AZD1222 COVID-19 vaccine. Trimming took 5 bases from V and 4 from J, leaving 14 bases between them. CDR3 length: 14 amino acids. Germline values: CDR1 MDHEN, CDR2 SYDVKM. Profiling relied on immunoSEQ multiplex PCR, and the TCRdb table lists in-frame clones only, not all of them. In the table there are around 120,000 clones, under 90% of which are singletons. Sequencing used peripheral blood, obtained on day 0 of AZD1222 vaccination. The sequence came from an adult in good health. This chain uses TRBV28 with TRBJ1-2; D gene unclear. CDR3 bases: TGTGCCAGCAGTGCCTCCGGACTGCCCTATGGCTACACCTTC. Translating gives CASSASGLPYGYTF.